These 30 T cell receptor beta chains were sequenced from one sample in a study of blood T cell repertoires in COVID-19. The repertoire was sequenced with immunoSEQ multiplex PCR; TCRdb's copy has only in-frame clones and lacks some. This sample has some 70,000 clones; about four fifths occur once, and the top ten carry roughly 14%. The material sequenced was peripheral blood. The origin of the receptors is a man in his forties or fifties with COVID-19, enrolled during active disease.

V usage is TRBV10-3 and J usage is TRBJ2-3; 10 bases are shared with TRBD2. This CDR3 region has 17 residues. Germline V gene data show CDR1 as ENHRY and CDR2 as SYGVKD. After removal of 6 bases from V and 4 bases from J, the junction contained 13 bases not matched to a gene. As DNA, the CDR3 is TGTGCCATCAGCCTAGCGGGGGCAAATGGGAACGCAGATACGCAGTATTTT. Amino acids: CAISLAGANGNADTQYF.

CDR3 amino acids: CASSSRVRRETQYF. The CDR3 region has the DNA TGTGCCAGCAGTTCTAGGGTGAGGAGGGAGACCCAGTACTTC. This chain links TRBV6-5 with TRBJ2-5; D may be TRBD2 (5 bases). Germline V gene sequence: CDR1 MNHEY, CDR2 SVGAGI. The V gene lost 4 bases and the J gene lost 5 bases, with 14 bases spanning the gap. The CDR3 is 14 amino acids.

The chain uses TRBV7-2 and TRBJ2-5; maybe TRBD2 (6 bases). Germline CDR1 reads SGHTA; CDR2 reads FQGNSA. Trimming removed 2 bases from V and 4 bases from J, with 17 bases in between. This CDR3 region has 16 residues. The CDR3 DNA reads as TGTGCCAGCAGCTTATTAAGCGGCCGGGGAGGAGAGACCCAGTACTTC. It is translated as CASSLLSGRGGETQYF.

V is TRBV9 and J is TRBJ1-2; 7 bases agree with TRBD1. The CDR3 is 15 residues long. Trimming took 5 bases from V and 5 from J; bases not matched to a gene: 12. Germline lookup yields CDR1 SGDLS and CDR2 YYNGEE. This chain's CDR3 is CASSPQGSPLYGYTF. CDR3 nucleotides: TGTGCCAGCAGTCCACAGGGGTCCCCCCTTTATGGCTACACCTTC.

This chain uses TRBV7-2 with TRBJ1-1; TRBD1 aligns across 9 bases. The germline V gene encodes CDR1 SGHTA and CDR2 FQGNSA. The trim removed 5 bases at V and 4 bases at J, leaving 2 bases unmatched. The CDR3 is made up of 13 amino acids. CDR3 sequence reads: CASSEDRGTEAFF. The CDR3 DNA sequence: TGTGCCAGCAGCGAGGACAGGGGCACTGAAGCTTTCTTT.

V is TRBV19 and J is TRBJ1-1; the D is unclear. The germline V gene has CDR1 LNHDA and CDR2 SQIVND (reference sequence). Trimming took off 2 bases at V and 1 base at J, with 14 bases between the two ends. The CDR3 sequence is 16 residues long. DNA of the CDR3: TGTGCCAGTAGTATATGGGCGGGGAGCAGGAACACTGAAGCTTTCTTT. It encodes CASSIWAGSRNTEAFF.

This chain connects TRBV10-3 to TRBJ2-1; 15 nucleotides line up with TRBD2. Germline-derived CDR1 and CDR2 are ENHRY and SYGVKD. Trimming cost V 4 bases and J 5 bases; bases outside gene matches: 3. This CDR3 region has 16 residues. The CDR3 bases are TGTGCCATCAGTGGAGGACTAGCGGGGGGGGACAATGAGCAGTTCTTC. Amino acids: CAISGGLAGGDNEQFF.

This clone has a single count. This chain uses TRBV11-3 with TRBJ1-1, with D possibly matching TRBD1 (5 bases). V lost 5 bases and J 2 bases, leaving 15 bases between the germline ends. CDR1 is SGHNT, CDR2 YENEEA, per germline. The CDR3 runs 15 residues. CDR3: CASSPGGTGNTEAFF. In DNA form, the CDR3 reads TGTGCCAGCAGCCCCGGGGGGACGGGTAACACTGAAGCTTTCTTT.

J is TRBJ1-6 and V is TRBV28, with 7 bases matching TRBD1. Per germline, CDR1 MDHEN and CDR2 SYDVKM. This CDR3 is built from 15 residues. The V gene end was trimmed by 3 bases and the J gene end by 7 bases; junction bases not matched to a gene: 6. The CDR3 region has the DNA TGTGCCAGCAGTTTGGGGGACAGAATGAATTCACCCCTCCACTTT. It encodes CASSLGDRMNSPLHF.

The gene calls are TRBV9 and TRBJ1-1; tentative D call: TRBD1 (5 bases). Germline CDR1 and CDR2: SGDLS and YYNGEE. Trimming shortened V by 3 bases and J by 1 base, and 7 bases separated the two germline ends. This CDR3 is 13 amino acids long. The DNA for the CDR3 is TGTGCCAGCAGCGACGACAGGAACACTGAAGCTTTCTTT. Translated, it gives CASSDDRNTEAFF.

The V gene is TRBV6-5, the J gene TRBJ2-2; D not certain. V lost 6 bases to trimming and J lost 8 bases, with 10 bases between them. CDR3 size: 12 residues. CDR1 is MNHEY, CDR2 SVGAGI, per germline. CDR3 amino acids: CASSDRRGELFF. The CDR3 coding sequence is TGTGCCAGCAGCGATCGGCGGGGGGAGCTGTTTTTT.

In this sample, this clone turned up a few times. The chain carries TRBV7-9 and TRBJ2-7, with D possibly being TRBD1 (5 bases). The CDR3 is 14 residues long. Between the trimmed V and J ends, which lost 2 bases and 5 bases, there was a span of 13 bases. The germline V gene has CDR1 SEHNR and CDR2 FQNEAQ (reference sequence). The CDR3: CASSLNPGQNEQYF. The CDR3 coding sequence is TGTGCCAGCAGCTTAAACCCAGGGCAAAACGAGCAGTACTTC.

The chain uses TRBV6-2 or TRBV6-3 and TRBJ1-2; the match to TRBD1 covers 7 bases. The CDR3 is 15 amino acids. Germline V gives CDR1 MNHEY, CDR2 SVGEGT. J was trimmed by 4 bases and V by 4 bases; bases with no gene match: 9. CDR3 region: CASSLPVDRAYGYTF. CDR3 in DNA: TGTGCCAGCAGTTTACCCGTTGACAGGGCCTATGGCTACACCTTC.

The V and J genes are TRBV6-6 and TRBJ2-2; unclear D gene. The germline V gene has CDR1 MNHNY and CDR2 SVGAGI (reference sequence). This CDR3 spans 13 amino acids. V shed 2 bases and J shed 8 bases, with 9 bases lying between them. The CDR3 loop is CASSYTGSGELFF. In DNA, the CDR3 is TGTGCCAGCAGTTACACGGGTTCAGGGGAGCTGTTTTTT.

V usage is TRBV16 and J usage is TRBJ1-2; D is perhaps TRBD1 (5 bases). Germline assignment: CDR1 KGHSY and CDR2 FQNENV. The V end was cut by 0 bases, the J end by 4 bases, with 15 bases between. CDR3 length: 16 residues. CDR3 residues: CASSQSSGGAGYGYTF. The CDR3 nucleotides are TGTGCCAGCAGCCAATCGTCGGGAGGGGCGGGCTATGGCTACACCTTC.

CDR3 coding DNA: TGCGCCAGCAGTGAGTCCACAGTCACAGATACGCAGTATTTT. Its protein product is CASSESTVTDTQYF. The V call is TRBV10-1, the J call TRBJ2-3; D is unresolved. CDR1 is WNHNN, CDR2 SYGVQD, per germline (reference sequence). The V end was cut by 0 bases, the J end by 2 bases, with 6 bases between. CDR3 size: 14 residues.

The genes are TRBV2 and TRBJ1-2; possible D gene TRBD1, 6 bases. CDR3 size: 16 residues. Germline V gene data show CDR1 as SNHLY and CDR2 as FYNNEI. V was trimmed by 2 bases and J by 5 bases, leaving 18 bases between them. The CDR3 coding sequence is TGTGCCAGCAGTGAAATAAGTTTACAGGGAGGGTATGGCTACACCTTC. It is translated as CASSEISLQGGYGYTF.

The CDR3 DNA is TGTGCCAGCAGAGATCACCGCGCTCCGGGGCAGTACTTC. It encodes CASRDHRAPGQYF. This chain connects TRBV7-9 to TRBJ2-7; D uncertain. CDR1 SEHNR and CDR2 FQNEAQ come from the germline V gene (reference sequence). This CDR3 region has 13 residues. V gave up 6 bases and J gave up 9 bases, with 18 bases separating them.

The chain recombines TRBV9 with TRBJ2-3; maybe TRBD2 (7 bases). The germline CDR1 and CDR2 sequences are SGDLS and YYNGEE. The V gene lost 3 bases and the J gene lost 4 bases, with 18 bases spanning the gap. The CDR3 length is 16 residues. As DNA, the CDR3 is TGTGCCAGCAGCGCCTCTGGGGGGCGGGGGCCAGATACGCAGTATTTT. Amino acid sequence: CASSASGGRGPDTQYF.

The rearrangement joins TRBV4-2 to TRBJ2-1, with TRBD2 identical over 9 bases. The CDR3 sequence is 15 residues long. J was trimmed by 7 bases and V by 0 bases; bases with no gene match: 4. Germline V lookup: CDR1 LGHNA, CDR2 YNFKEQ. CDR3 amino acids: CASSQEAGGPNEQFF. CDR3 DNA sequence: TGTGCCAGCAGCCAAGAGGCGGGGGGGCCGAATGAGCAGTTCTTC.

V and J are TRBV27 and TRBJ2-7; 9 nucleotides match TRBD1. Germline V gene lookup returns CDR1 MNHEY and CDR2 SMNVEV (reference sequence). The CDR3 extends over 14 amino acids. With 6 bases clipped from V and 5 bases from J, the junction kept 8 bases outside the gene matches. CDR3 bases: TGTGCCAGCAGGACCCGACAGGGGGGCAACGAGCAGTACTTC. Protein product: CASRTRQGGNEQYF.

The rearrangement links TRBV6-6 to TRBJ1-1; no clear D. Germline V CDR1 and CDR2: MNHNY, SVGAGI (reference sequence). CDR3 length: 13 amino acids. Trimming took 5 bases from V and 2 from J, leaving 9 bases between them. The CDR3 DNA is TGTGCCAGCAGTCTAGTTCACAACACTGAAGCTTTCTTT. This gives the protein CASSLVHNTEAFF.

This chain links TRBV11-3 with TRBJ1-1; TRBD1 matches at 7 bases. Germline V lookup: CDR1 SGHNT, CDR2 YENEEA. Unmatched junction bases numbered 4, after V lost 3 bases and J lost 0 bases. CDR3 length: 15 amino acids. CDR3 protein: CASSFRGGLNTEAFF. Written as DNA, the CDR3 is TGTGCCAGCAGCTTTCGAGGGGGCTTGAACACTGAAGCTTTCTTT. Drawing the rest from reference TRBV11-3 and TRBJ1-1, the complete variable domain is EAGVVQSPRYKIIEKKQPVAFWCNPISGHNTLYWYLQNLGQGPELLIRYENEEAVDDSQLPKDRFSAERLKGVDSTLKIQPAELGDSAVYLCASSFRGGLNTEAFFGQGTRLTVV.

The chain recombines TRBV3-1 (or the pseudogene TRBV3-2) with TRBJ1-6, with D tentatively TRBD1 (6 bases). The CDR3 contains 16 residues. Germline lookup yields CDR1 LGHDT and CDR2 YNNKEL (reference sequence). V was shortened by 1 base and J by 7 bases, with 14 bases between the two germline ends. CDR3 sequence: CASSQGVQGINSPLHF. As DNA, the CDR3 is TGTGCCAGCAGCCAAGGTGTACAGGGTATCAATTCACCCCTCCACTTT.

This clone was picked up a small number of times. The chain is built from TRBV6-6 and TRBJ1-2; no reliable D call. The germline V gene encodes CDR1 MNHNY and CDR2 SVGAGI (reference sequence). The germline V and J ends were trimmed by 4 bases and 4 bases, with 16 bases remaining between them. The CDR3 extends over 15 amino acids. The CDR3 coding sequence is TGTGCCAGCAGTTCTTCACGGGGAGTACTCTATGGCTACACCTTC. Its translation is CASSSSRGVLYGYTF.

The V and J genes are TRBV7-9 and TRBJ1-2, with D possibly TRBD1 on 5 matching bases. This CDR3 spans 15 amino acids. The germline V and J ends were trimmed by 5 bases and 4 bases, with 17 bases remaining between them. Germline loops: CDR1 SEHNR, CDR2 FQNEAQ (reference sequence). The CDR3 nucleotides read TGTGCCAGCAGCCAAAGGGAGGGAGGGACCTATGGCTACACCTTC. Translation gives CASSQREGGTYGYTF.

In this sample, this clone turned up once. The chain joins TRBV5-1 to TRBJ1-4; D not certain. The CDR3 has 16 amino acids. Per germline, CDR1 SGHRS and CDR2 YFSETQ. Trimming stripped 1 base from V and 0 bases from J, with 10 bases between. In DNA, the CDR3 is TGCGCCAGCAGCTTGAATTCCTTTGCAACTAATGAAAAACTGTTTTTT. Translation gives CASSLNSFATNEKLFF.

The J gene is TRBJ1-2, the V gene TRBV28; D unclear. Trimming pared 4 bases from V and 3 bases from J, leaving 6 bases between. The CDR3 runs to 12 residues. Germline V gene sequence: CDR1 MDHEN, CDR2 SYDVKM. In DNA form, the CDR3 reads TGTGCCAGCAGTTCCGTTCACTATGGCTACACCTTC. Its translation is CASSSVHYGYTF.

The chain recombines TRBV6-6 with TRBJ1-1, with D tentatively TRBD1 (6 bases). Deletions cut 2 bases from V and 5 bases from J, with 12 bases between. The CDR3 covers 14 residues. Looked up from germline, CDR1 is MNHNY and CDR2 is SVGAGI (reference sequence). Here the CDR3 reads CASSYPRQETEAFF. The CDR3 coding sequence is TGTGCCAGCAGTTACCCTAGACAGGAGACTGAAGCTTTCTTT.

V and J are TRBV19 and TRBJ1-4; a weak D match, TRBD1 (5 bases). V was trimmed by 6 bases and J by 3 bases, leaving 8 bases between them. The CDR3 contains 13 residues. Germline CDR1 LNHDA, CDR2 SQIVND (reference sequence). CDR3 nucleotide sequence: TGTGCCAGTAGGTCCAGGGCTAATGAAAAACTGTTTTTT. Its translation is CASRSRANEKLFF.